A selection of T cell receptor beta chains follows, all from one sample in a study of cytomegalovirus exposure and HLA in healthy donors. Here immunoSEQ multiplex PCR was the method, and the copy in TCRdb shows in-frame clones only, minus some. Of approximately 74,000 clones listed, roughly 80% are singletons. Sequencing was carried out using PBMCs. The receptors were gathered from a woman younger than 45 in good health and CMV-seronegative. CDR3s include the opening cysteine and the closing phenylalanine or tryptophan. D genes are given only for firm matches. A row's size may be missing; if present it is once, few, many or a size class.

TRBJ2-3	TRBV4-1	.	TRBD2	TGCGCCAGCAGCCAAGATCGTGTCGGACTAGCTGGCACAGATACGCAGTATTTT	CASSQDRVGLAGTDTQYF
TRBJ2-5	TRBV28	.	.	TGTGCCACCACACGAGGGCAGCCACAAGAGACCCAGTACTTC	CATTRGQPQETQYF
TRBJ1-3	TRBV7-9	.	.	TGTTCCAGCAGCTTAGCTTCTGGGGCCCCCTCTGGAAACACCATATATTTT	CSSSLASGAPSGNTIYF
TRBJ1-1	TRBV7-8	.	.	TGTGCCAGCAGCTTCAGGGAGGGTAGCACTGAAGCTTTCTTT	CASSFREGSTEAFF
TRBJ1-2	TRBV29-1	.	.	TGCAGCGTTGAAATTGGGAGACCTTCGAACTATGGCTACACCTTC	CSVEIGRPSNYGYTF
TRBJ1-5	TRBV6-1	.	.	TGTGCCAGCAGCCCCTACAGGGTGGATCAGCCCCAGCATTTT	CASSPYRVDQPQHF
TRBJ2-7	TRBV27	.	TRBD2	TGTGCCAGCAGTACTCCGGGGGGGCAGTTCTACGAGCAGTACTTC	CASSTPGGQFYEQYF
TRBJ1-2	TRBV30	.	.	TGTGCCTGGAGTGCGTCGCGGGGGCTGGGTGGCTACACCTTC	CAWSASRGLGGYTF
TRBJ1-5	TRBV2	.	TRBD1	TGTGCCAGCAGTGATGGACAGGGAGGTTGGAGCAATCAGCCCCAGCATTTT	CASSDGQGGWSNQPQHF
TRBJ1-2	TRBV4-1	.	.	TGCGCCAGCAGCCAGGGCTGGGGGCGCGAGGGTGACTACACCTTC	CASSQGWGREGDYTF
TRBJ1-4	TRBV6-5	.	TRBD1	TGTGCCAGCAGGACGACAGGGGGCCCTAATGAAAAACTGTTTTTT	CASRTTGGPNEKLFF
TRBJ1-1	TRBV5-1	.	.	TGCGCCAGCAGGGTGGGGAGGAGCACTGAAGCTTTCTTT	CASRVGRSTEAFF
TRBJ1-6	TRBV19	.	TRBD1	TGTGCCAGTACTCCGGGACAGGGAAGTTCACCCCTCCACTTT	CASTPGQGSSPLHF
TRBJ1-3	TRBV25-1	once	.	TGTGCCAGCAGCAGAAAGGGGGCTGGAAACACCATATATTTT	CASSRKGAGNTIYF
TRBJ2-6	TRBV5-4	.	.	TGTGCCAGCAGAAAGGAGGGGGCGCGTGGGGCCAACGTCCTGACTTTC	CASRKEGARGANVLTF
TRBJ1-3	TRBV11-2	.	TRBD1	TGTGCCAGCAGTCGGGACAGGGCCTCTGGAAACACCATATATTTT	CASSRDRASGNTIYF
TRBJ2-7	TRBV19	.	TRBD1	TGTGCCAGTAGACCCGGACAGGGACTCTACGAGCAGTACTTC	CASRPGQGLYEQYF
TRBJ2-7	TRBV7-9	.	TRBD1	TGTTCCAGCAGCCCACCCATCGCCGGGACAGCCATCTACGAGCAGTACTTC	CSSSPPIAGTAIYEQYF
TRBJ1-1	TRBV18	few	.	TGTGCCAGCTCACCGCGAAACACAGAGAACACTGAAGCTTTCTTT	CASSPRNTENTEAFF
TRBJ1-2	TRBV2	.	TRBD1	TGTGCCAGCAGAAACGACAGGGGGCGCAACTATGGCTACACCTTC	CASRNDRGRNYGYTF
TRBJ1-5	TRBV7-6	.	TRBD1	TGTGCCAGCAGCTTTGGACAGGATGGTCAGCCCCAGCATTTT	CASSFGQDGQPQHF
TRBJ2-3	TRBV5-5	once	TRBD2	TGTGCCAGCAGCGGGGCTCTAGCGGGGGGGGCCACAGATACGCAGTATTTT	CASSGALAGGATDTQYF
TRBJ1-2	TRBV6-5	.	TRBD1	TGTGCCAGCAAAAAGAAACCGGGACAGATATATGGCTACACCTTC	CASKKKPGQIYGYTF
TRBJ1-5	TRBV7-9	.	.	TGTTCCAGCAGCTCAGTGTTGGAGCCCCAGCATTTT	CSSSSVLEPQHF
TRBJ2-7	TRBV30	.	TRBD1	TGTGCCTGGAATCAGGGGGCGTACGAGCAGTACTTC	CAWNQGAYEQYF
TRBJ2-2	TRBV2	.	TRBD1	TGTGCCAGCAGTGGGTTGCCTGGAAGAGGCACAGGGGGGACTGGCGGGGAGCTGTTTTTT	CASSGLPGRGTGGTGGELFF
TRBJ1-1	TRBV6-6	.	TRBD1	TGTGCCAGCACCACGGGACAGGCTTTGAACACTGAAGCTTTCTTT	CASTTGQALNTEAFF
TRBJ1-4	TRBV7-2	.	.	TGTGCCAGCAGCTTTCGGGGAGGGGGGCCTAATGAAAAACTGTTTTTT	CASSFRGGGPNEKLFF
TRBJ1-6	TRBV9	.	TRBD1	TGTGCCAGCAGCGAGGGACAGACCTCAAATTCACCCCTCCACTTT	CASSEGQTSNSPLHF
TRBJ1-2	TRBV6-6	once	.	TGTGCCAGCAGTTACTCATCGGGGGATCGAGGTGGCTACACCTTC	CASSYSSGDRGGYTF
TRBJ1-1	TRBV6-4	once	.	TGTGCCAGCAGGACAGAGACGAACACTGAAGCTTTCTTT	CASRTETNTEAFF
TRBJ1-4	TRBV27	.	.	TGTGCCAGCAGAGCGGGGGGCTCTAGTGAAAAACTGTTTTTT	CASRAGGSSEKLFF
TRBJ2-7	TRBV11-2	.	TRBD1	TGTGCCAGCAGCTTACAAGGGGGCTCCTCCTACGAGCAGTACTTC	CASSLQGGSSYEQYF
TRBJ2-7	TRBV6-1	.	TRBD1	TGTGCCAGCAGTGAAGTCACAGGGGGCACTTACGAGCAGTACTTC	CASSEVTGGTYEQYF
TRBJ2-7	TRBV6-5	.	.	TGTGCCAGCAGTTACTCCGAGAGCTACGAGCAGTACTTC	CASSYSESYEQYF
TRBJ1-2	TRBV7-8	.	.	TGTGCCAGCAGCTTACTCCAAACCGGGGGTGTCTATGGCTACACCTTC	CASSLLQTGGVYGYTF
TRBJ1-2	TRBV6-1	.	.	TGTGCCAGCAAAAACCCGGGAGGCTACACCTTC	CASKNPGGYTF
TRBJ1-1	TRBV5-4	.	TRBD1	TGTGCCAGCAGGGGACAGACCAACACTGAAGCTTTCTTT	CASRGQTNTEAFF
TRBJ1-6	TRBV4-2	few	.	TGTGCCACAAGACTGGCTAGCTCCTATAATTCACCCCTCCACTTT	CATRLASSYNSPLHF
TRBJ1-2	TRBV7-9	.	.	TGTGCCAGCAGCCCCCGAGGGTATGGCTACACCTTC	CASSPRGYGYTF
TRBJ2-1	TRBV28	once	TRBD1	TGTGCCAGCAGTTGGGGACAGCCCTCCTACAATGAGCAGTTCTTC	CASSWGQPSYNEQFF
TRBJ1-2	TRBV27	.	TRBD1	TGTGCCAGCAGTTCTCGGGACAGCTTCCCCTATGGCTACACCTTC	CASSSRDSFPYGYTF
TRBJ2-7	TRBV6-1	.	.	TGTGCCAGCAGTGACTACTCTCCCCTCCTCGAGCAGTACTTC	CASSDYSPLLEQYF
TRBJ2-7	TRBV11-2	.	.	TGTGCCAGCAGCTTCATTCAGGCAGGGGAGTACGAGCAGTACTTC	CASSFIQAGEYEQYF
TRBJ1-1	TRBV10-3	.	.	TGTGCCATCAGTGTAGGGGTTGAGAACACTGAAGCTTTCTTT	CAISVGVENTEAFF
TRBJ1-1	TRBV25-1	.	.	TGTGCCAGCAGTGAATTTTCGGGGGGAGCGAACACTGAAGCTTTCTTT	CASSEFSGGANTEAFF
TRBJ2-3	TRBV6-1	.	.	TGTTCTAGCTGGGGGGGCTATACGCAGTATTTT	CSSWGGYTQYF
TRBJ1-4	TRBV5-1	.	.	TGCGCCAGCAGCTTGGTTGCAGGGGTAGCAACTAATGAAAAACTGTTTTTT	CASSLVAGVATNEKLFF
TRBJ2-4	TRBV27	.	.	TGTGCCAGCAGTTTATCACAGGGAAACATTCAGTACTTC	CASSLSQGNIQYF
TRBJ2-1	TRBV4-1	.	.	TGCGCCAGCAGCCAGCCCGGGAAGAGCTCCTACAATGAGCAGTTCTTC	CASSQPGKSSYNEQFF
TRBJ2-6	TRBV4-3	.	.	TGCGCCAGCAGCCAATCCCGGGGGTTGTTATTGCCCTCTGGGGCCAACGTCCTGACTTTC	CASSQSRGLLLPSGANVLTF
TRBJ2-6	TRBV27	.	TRBD1	TGTGCCAGCAGTTTGGGGACCAGGGGGTTGCACTCTGGGGCCAACGTCCTGACTTTC	CASSLGTRGLHSGANVLTF
TRBJ1-5	TRBV6-6	.	.	TGTGCCAGCGGTCCCTCCAGGGTCGATCAGCCCCAGCATTTT	CASGPSRVDQPQHF
TRBJ1-5	TRBV7-8	.	.	TGTGCCAGCAGCTTAAGCACAGGTGTTTATCAGCCCCAGCATTTT	CASSLSTGVYQPQHF
TRBJ2-3	TRBV7-2	.	TRBD2	TGTGCCAGCAGCTTAGCACTAGCGGGGGGCACAGATACGCAGTATTTT	CASSLALAGGTDTQYF
TRBJ2-7	TRBV7-9	.	.	TGTGCCAGTTCCGGGGACTGGCAACTCCACGAGCAGTACTTC	CASSGDWQLHEQYF
TRBJ2-3	TRBV5-1	few	.	TGCGCCAGCAAATCGGTGTCAGGGAGCACAGATACGCAGTATTTT	CASKSVSGSTDTQYF
TRBJ2-2	TRBV2	.	TRBD2	TGTGCCAGCAGTGGTCTTGCGGGGGGTAGGACCGGGGAGCTGTTTTTT	CASSGLAGGRTGELFF
TRBJ2-1	TRBV7-7	.	TRBD2	TGTGCTAGCAGCTCGGGGACTAGCGGGGACTCCTACAATGAGCAGTTCTTC	CASSSGTSGDSYNEQFF
TRBJ1-5	TRBV2	.	.	TGTGCCAGCAAGGTGGAGGTAGGCAATCAGCCCCAGCATTTT	CASKVEVGNQPQHF